Detailed here is one T cell receptor (beta chain). These data belong to a study of human T cells and chemical hapten exposure. A single record per CDR3 protein comes from TCRdb applying MiXCR to the RACE reads. The table records 80,000 to 100,000 distinct CDR3 sequences, around 9.3% of them present only once. Trimming shortened V by 7 bases and J by 7 bases, and 14 bases separated the two germline ends. Germline V lookup: CDR1 MDHEN, CDR2 SYDVKM. The CDR3 has 14 residues. Time point noted: patch test 2, 6 weeks after DPC sensitization. Treatment given: therapeutic diphenylcyclopropenone sensitization with weekly scalp DPC.

The sequence derives from a woman aged 45-65 years with alopecia areata. Some clones in this sample may be carry-over from other donors' samples. The rearrangement joins TRBV28 to TRBJ1-6, with no clear D. This material consisted of whole blood, taken in connection with sensitization to the hapten diphenylcyclopropenone (DPC). CDR3 protein: CASIREGPNSPLHF. CDR3 DNA sequence: TGTGCCAGCATTCGTGAAGGGCCCAATTCACCCCTCCACTTT. Combining the CDR3 with reference TRBV28 and TRBJ1-6 gives the whole variable domain DVKVTQSSRYLVKRTGEKVFLECVQDMDHENMFWYRQDPGLGLRLIYFSYDVKMKEKGDIPEGYSVSREKKERFSLILESASTNQTSMYLCASIREGPNSPLHFGNGTRLTVT.